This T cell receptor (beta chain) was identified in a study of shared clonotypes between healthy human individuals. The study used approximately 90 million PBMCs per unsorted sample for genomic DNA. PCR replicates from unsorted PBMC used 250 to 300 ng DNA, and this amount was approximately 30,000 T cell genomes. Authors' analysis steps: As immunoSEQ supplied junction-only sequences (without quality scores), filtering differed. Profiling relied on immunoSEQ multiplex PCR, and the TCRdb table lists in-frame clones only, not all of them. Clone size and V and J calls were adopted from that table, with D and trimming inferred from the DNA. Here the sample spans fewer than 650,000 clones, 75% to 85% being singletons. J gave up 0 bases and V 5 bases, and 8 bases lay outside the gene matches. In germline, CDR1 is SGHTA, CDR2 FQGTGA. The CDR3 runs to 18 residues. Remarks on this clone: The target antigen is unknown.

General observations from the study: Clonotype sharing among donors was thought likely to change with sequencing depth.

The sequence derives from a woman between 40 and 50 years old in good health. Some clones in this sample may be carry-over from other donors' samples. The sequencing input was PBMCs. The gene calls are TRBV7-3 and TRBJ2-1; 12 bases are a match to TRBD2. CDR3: CASSGGLAGPSSYNEQFF. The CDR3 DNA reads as TGTGCCAGCAGCGGTGGACTAGCGGGGCCGAGCTCCTACAATGAGCAGTTCTTC.